This is a list of T cell receptor beta chains from one sample in a study of OX40 agonist ivuxolimab in advanced cancers. Libraries were prepared by immunoSEQ multiplex PCR; TCRdb keeps only in-frame clonotypes and omits some of them. This table holds 60,000 to 85,000 clones, approximately 90% found once. The sequences come from CD4+ or CD8+ T cells sorted from blood, collected in a trial of the OX40 agonist ivuxolimab. All receptors come from an adult with an advanced solid tumor such as melanoma, head and neck, liver or kidney cancer. Both conserved end residues are part of each CDR3. D genes are given only for firm matches. Some rows mark clone size as missing; the rest say once, few, many or name a class of expanded clone.

v_call	clone_size	j_call	d_call	cdr3_nt	cdr3_aa
TRBV7-6	.	TRBJ1-4	.	TGTGCCAGCAGCTTAGCAGGATTCAATGAAAAACTGTTTTTT	CASSLAGFNEKLFF
TRBV10-3	.	TRBJ2-5	.	TGTGCCATCAGGAGTTCGGGTCTGGAGACCCAGTACTTC	CAIRSSGLETQYF
TRBV7-2	.	TRBJ1-1	.	TGTGCCAGCAGCTTAAGTCCTGCACGGGCTTTCTTT	CASSLSPARAFF
TRBV5-1	once	TRBJ1-6	TRBD1	TGCGCCAGCAGCCCGGGACAGAACAATTCACCCCTCCACTTT	CASSPGQNNSPLHF
TRBV18	.	TRBJ2-4	TRBD1	TGTGCCAGCTCACCCGGGACAGGGGGTTATAGAAACATTCAGTACTTC	CASSPGTGGYRNIQYF
TRBV7-9	once	TRBJ2-5	.	TGTGCCAGCAGCTTAGCGGGATCGGGGGAGACCCAGTACTTC	CASSLAGSGETQYF
TRBV14	.	TRBJ2-5	.	TGTGCCAGCAGCCAAGATCAGAAGGGGCGCCCCCAGTACTTC	CASSQDQKGRPQYF
TRBV7-2	few	TRBJ2-7	.	TGTGCCAGCAGCGTAACGGGCGGACCCTACGAGCAGTACTTC	CASSVTGGPYEQYF
TRBV27	.	TRBJ2-1	.	TGTGCCAGCACCCAAACGGGGAGACTCGCCTACAATGAGCAGTTCTTC	CASTQTGRLAYNEQFF
TRBV6-5	few	TRBJ1-2	TRBD1	TGTGCCAGCAGTTACATACAACAGGGGGGCTATGGCTACACCTTC	CASSYIQQGGYGYTF
TRBV6-6	.	TRBJ1-4	TRBD1	TGTGCCAGCAGCCGAGGACAGGGGGCAACTAATGAAAAACTGTTTTTT	CASSRGQGATNEKLFF
TRBV5-1	.	TRBJ2-1	TRBD2	TGCGCCAGCAGCTTGGAGGCGGGCGGGGGGTTCTTC	CASSLEAGGGFF
TRBV5-4	.	TRBJ2-3	TRBD2	TGTGCCAGCAGCTTGTTTCCTAGCGGGAGTGGCACAGATACGCAGTATTTT	CASSLFPSGSGTDTQYF
TRBV14	.	TRBJ2-1	TRBD1	TGTGCCAGCAGCCAATTCACTTCGGGGACAGGGAAACACAATGAGCAGTTCTTC	CASSQFTSGTGKHNEQFF
TRBV5-1	.	TRBJ1-5	.	TGCGCCAGCAGTCCCGGGACATGGACGGGGGTCAATCAGCCCCAGCATTTT	CASSPGTWTGVNQPQHF
TRBV7-9	.	TRBJ1-4	TRBD1	TGTGCCAGCAGTATCCGGGACAGACGTGAAAAACTGTTTTTT	CASSIRDRREKLFF
TRBV11-1	.	TRBJ1-1	.	TGTGCCAGCAGCTTAGTCAGGAACACTGAAGCTTTCTTT	CASSLVRNTEAFF
TRBV18	.	TRBJ2-7	TRBD2	TGTGCCAGCTCATCTCTTCTAGCGGGGGGGTCCTACGAGCAGTACTTC	CASSSLLAGGSYEQYF
TRBV9	.	TRBJ1-2	TRBD1	TGTGCCAGCAGCGCTAAGCTAGGGGGCCATGGCTACACCTTC	CASSAKLGGHGYTF
TRBV6-6	.	TRBJ2-1	TRBD2	TGTGCCAGCAGTTCCCGGGGGGATGAGCAGTTCTTC	CASSSRGDEQFF
TRBV7-2	.	TRBJ1-5	.	TGTGCCAGCAGCTTTCCGGGTTTAGAACAGCCCCAGCATTTT	CASSFPGLEQPQHF
TRBV7-8	.	TRBJ2-7	.	TGTGCCAGCAAAGAACGGGAAATCAGTCACGAGCAGTACTTC	CASKEREISHEQYF
TRBV2	.	TRBJ1-1	.	TGTGCCAGTCGGGAAGCACCAGGAGCTTTCTTT	CASREAPGAFF
TRBV7-9	.	TRBJ1-4	.	TGTGCCAGCAGCTTATCACGGGGGGCAACTAATGAAAAACTGTTTTTT	CASSLSRGATNEKLFF
TRBV10-3	once	TRBJ1-2	TRBD1	TGTGCCATCAGCAGGACAGGTGAAAACTATGGCTACACCTTC	CAISRTGENYGYTF
TRBV6-6	.	TRBJ2-1	.	TGTGCCAGCAGAAACACAGCCTCCTACAATGAGCAGTTCTTC	CASRNTASYNEQFF
TRBV5-4	.	TRBJ1-1	.	TGTGCCAGCAGAGAAGACACCTACACTGAAGCTTTCTTT	CASREDTYTEAFF
TRBV5-5	.	TRBJ2-3	.	TGTGCCAGCAGCTTGACGGGGCTAGCGTTACGGGCCCGCACAGATACGCAGTATTTT	CASSLTGLALRARTDTQYF
TRBV18	few	TRBJ2-7	TRBD1	TGTGCCAGCTCACCGGGGCAGGGGGCCTACGAGCAGTACTTC	CASSPGQGAYEQYF
TRBV28	.	TRBJ1-2	.	TGTGCCAGCAGCTTAGAGGGATTCAGGGGCTACACCTTC	CASSLEGFRGYTF
TRBV5-4	.	TRBJ1-1	TRBD1	TGTGCCAGCAGCTCTGGGACAGGGTTGAACACTGAAGCTTTCTTT	CASSSGTGLNTEAFF
TRBV28	.	TRBJ1-1	TRBD1	TGTGCCAGCAGTGTGAATCGGGACAGGCGGGGCACTGAAGCTTTCTTT	CASSVNRDRRGTEAFF
TRBV30	.	TRBJ1-1	.	TGTGCCTGGAGAAGGACGGGCAGTGAAGCTTTCTTT	CAWRRTGSEAFF
TRBV10-3	.	TRBJ2-2	.	TGTGCCATCAATCCCTCAAACACCGGGGAGCTGTTTTTT	CAINPSNTGELFF
TRBV27	.	TRBJ1-5	.	TGTGCCAGCAGTTTACTGTGGGATCAGCCCCAGCATTTT	CASSLLWDQPQHF
TRBV6-1	.	TRBJ2-7	.	TGTGCCAGCAGTTCCCCCTGGGGACTCCCGTACGAGCAGTACTTC	CASSSPWGLPYEQYF
TRBV4-1	.	TRBJ2-7	.	TGCGCCAGCAGCCAAGATCCGGTCTACGAGCAGTACTTC	CASSQDPVYEQYF
TRBV18	.	TRBJ2-3	.	TGTGCCAGCTCACCATCCTTGGCAGGGGCAGATACGCAGTATTTT	CASSPSLAGADTQYF
TRBV7-2	.	TRBJ2-1	TRBD2	TGTGCCAGCAGCTTAAGGACTAGCAGCTACAATGAGCAGTTCTTC	CASSLRTSSYNEQFF
TRBV29-1	.	TRBJ2-7	.	TGCAGCGTCCTTCTAGGGACCTTAACGTACGAGCAGTACTTC	CSVLLGTLTYEQYF
TRBV4-1	once	TRBJ2-7	.	TGCGCCAGCAGCCGATATTCTGGGGGCGGGAGAATATACGAGCAGTACTTC	CASSRYSGGGRIYEQYF
TRBV5-6	.	TRBJ1-5	.	TGTGCCAGCAGCTTGTGGGGGTATCAGCCCCAGCATTTT	CASSLWGYQPQHF